The following is a TCR beta chain sequence with its context. This sample stems from a study of blood T cell repertoires in COVID-19. Sequencing used immunoSEQ multiplex PCR; TCRdb keeps in-frame clones, though not all of them. Of 99,000 or so clones listed, approximately 85% were seen once; the top ten hold roughly 5%. The CDR3 covers 14 residues. Germline lookup yields CDR1 SGHRS and CDR2 YFSETQ. The V gene lost 0 bases and the J gene lost 6 bases, with 12 bases spanning the gap. The sequence was obtained from a man aged 60-69 years with acute or convalescent COVID-19. The J gene is TRBJ1-2, the V gene TRBV5-1, with a weak D call TRBD1 (6 bases). Sequenced: peripheral blood. DNA for the CDR3: TGCGCCAGCAGCTTGGGACAGGACTTAAATGGCTACACCTTC. Translation gives CASSLGQDLNGYTF.